This passage covers 28 T cell receptor beta chains from one sample sequenced in a study of cytomegalovirus exposure and HLA in healthy donors (dated by TCRdb to 2016 to 2017). Library creation used the immunoSEQ multiplex PCR assay. For the multiplex PCR, a mixture combining 60 forward primers for TCR Vbeta segments and 13 reverse primers for TCR Jbeta segments was used. TCRdb took over this immuneACCESS table, retaining in-frame rearrangements with V and J assigned. Such tables are incomplete; in checked studies, under half of the missing clones stem from an unresolved V gene, and the remainder is unexplained. The sample records fewer than 120,000 clones, over 60% of which are singletons. Approximately 1.3% of the sample rests with the top ten. The sequencing sample was made of PBMCs. These receptors were obtained from a woman between 25 and 40 years old in good health and CMV-seronegative.

The rearrangement links TRBV9 to TRBJ2-1; the match to TRBD2 covers 11 bases. The junction had 5 bases not matched to a gene; V was cut back by 0 bases and J by 3 bases. The CDR3 covers 17 residues. Germline CDR1 SGDLS, CDR2 YYNGEE. CDR3 amino acids: CASSVAVSGRVYNEQFF. The CDR3 DNA reads as TGTGCCAGCAGCGTAGCTGTTAGCGGGAGGGTCTACAATGAGCAGTTCTTC.

The chain employs TRBV6-5 and TRBJ1-2, with 8 bases identical to TRBD1. This CDR3 region has 15 residues. Germline V lookup: CDR1 MNHEY, CDR2 SVGAGI. V trimming: 5 bases; J trimming: 1 base; junction bases outside the gene matches: 6. The CDR3 sequence: CASSTWTGRNYGYTF. The CDR3 DNA is TGTGCCAGCAGTACCTGGACAGGGCGTAACTATGGCTACACCTTC.

The rearrangement joins TRBV13 to TRBJ2-7; TRBD1 matches 11 bases. The CDR3 totals 15 residues. The germline V gene encodes CDR1 PRHDT and CDR2 FYEKMQ (reference sequence). The trim removed 1 base at V and 7 bases at J, leaving 6 bases unmatched. The CDR3 here is CASSLAGQGGQEQYF. Written as DNA, the CDR3 is TGTGCCAGCAGCTTAGCGGGACAGGGGGGACAAGAGCAGTACTTC.

This sequence joins TRBV15 and TRBJ2-7, with D unresolved. Germline V gives CDR1 LNHNV, CDR2 YYDKDF (reference sequence). The CDR3 covers 13 residues. Trimming took 0 bases from V and 4 from J, leaving 7 bases between them. DNA of the CDR3: TGTGCCACCAGCAGAGATTGGGCTTACGAGCAGTACTTC. As protein: CATSRDWAYEQYF.

The gene calls are TRBV4-3 and TRBJ1-3; D possibly corresponds to TRBD1 (5 bases). The CDR3 totals 15 residues. CDR1 LGHNA and CDR2 YSLEER come from the germline V gene. Trimming removed 1 base from V and 5 bases from J, with 12 bases in between. CDR3 DNA: TGCGCCAGCAGCCAAGGTGGAGGGGCACGAAACACCATATATTTT. Translated, it gives CASSQGGGARNTIYF.

The rearrangement joins TRBV27 to TRBJ2-1, with 11 bases lining up with TRBD1. The CDR3 loop spans 15 amino acids. Per the germline V gene, CDR1 is MNHEY and CDR2 is SMNVEV (reference sequence). V was clipped by 6 bases and J by 7 bases; unmatched bases: 8. For the CDR3, the DNA is TGTGCCAGCAGCCTCGGACAGGGGGCGTTGAATGAGCAGTTCTTC. Amino acids: CASSLGQGALNEQFF.

The chain employs TRBV4-3 and TRBJ2-2; 10 nucleotides line up with TRBD2. The V gene's germline CDR1 is LGHNA and CDR2 YSLEER. With 0 bases clipped from V and 4 bases from J, the junction kept 11 bases outside the gene matches. There are 19 residues in the CDR3. CDR3: CASSQDGLAGASVTGELFF. For the CDR3, the DNA is TGCGCCAGCAGCCAAGATGGCCTAGCGGGGGCCTCCGTCACCGGGGAGCTGTTTTTT.

The CDR3 DNA follows: TGTGCCAGCAGGGAGACAGTGAACACTGAAGCTTTCTTT. Translating it yields CASRETVNTEAFF. The rearrangement links TRBV6-4 to TRBJ1-1; a weak D match, TRBD1 (5 bases). This CDR3 has 13 amino acids. Germline CDR1 reads MRHNA; CDR2 reads SNTAGT. V shed 6 bases and J shed 0 bases, with 8 bases lying between them.

The chain is built from TRBV18 and TRBJ2-5, with D possibly being TRBD2 (6 bases). The CDR3 is made up of 13 amino acids. Trimming pared 6 bases from V and 5 bases from J, leaving 13 bases between. Germline values: CDR1 KGHSH, CDR2 LQKENI. Here the CDR3 DNA reads TGTGCCAGCTCCCTCGATGCGGGGGAGACCCAGTACTTC. Translating gives CASSLDAGETQYF.

CDR3 in DNA: TGTGGGGCGAGCATCGAAGAGACCCAGTACTTC. Protein: CGASIEETQYF. The chain joins TRBV30 to TRBJ2-5; no firm D call. Germline values: CDR1 GTSNPN, CDR2 SVGIG (reference sequence). The CDR3 spans 11 residues.

The CDR3 spells CASSVGGGSPNEKLFF. CDR3 nucleotides: TGTGCCAGCAGCGTAGGCGGGGGGAGCCCTAATGAAAAACTGTTTTTT. The chain links TRBV9 to TRBJ1-4; the D gene is possibly TRBD1 (5 bases). Germline CDR1 is SGDLS and CDR2 is YYNGEE. CDR3 length: 16 residues. V gave up 0 bases and J gave up 3 bases, with 12 bases separating them.

This chain uses TRBV27 with TRBJ1-1; TRBD1 is a possible D gene (6 bases). V was clipped by 7 bases and J by 5 bases, with 14 bases between them. The CDR3 sequence is 13 residues long. Looked up from germline, CDR1 is MNHEY and CDR2 is SMNVEV (reference sequence). The chain's CDR3 is CASKHYRETEAFF. The CDR3 DNA is TGTGCCAGCAAACATTACAGGGAAACTGAAGCTTTCTTT.

V is TRBV6-9 and J is TRBJ1-1, with 8 bases matching TRBD1. CDR3 size: 12 residues. The germline V gene has CDR1 MNHGY and CDR2 SVAAGI. CDR3 bases: TGTGTCGGGGACAGGCTGGGCACTGAAGCTTTCTTT. This translates into CVGDRLGTEAFF.

V usage is TRBV4-2 and J usage is TRBJ2-7; 8 nucleotides match TRBD1. The CDR3 has 17 residues. The J segment lost 1 base and the V segment lost 0 bases, leaving 8 bases of the junction unmatched. CDR1 and CDR2 from the germline V gene are LGHNA and YNFKEQ. CDR3 residues: CASSQEGAGDRSYEQYF. CDR3 DNA sequence: TGTGCCAGCAGCCAAGAGGGGGCTGGGGACAGGTCCTACGAGCAGTACTTC.

This clone showed up just a few times. This chain links TRBV25-1 with TRBJ1-4, with D perhaps TRBD1 (5 bases). Germline V CDR1 and CDR2: MGHDK, SYGVNS. V shed 6 bases and J shed 8 bases, with 19 bases lying between them. The CDR3 spans 15 residues. As DNA, the CDR3 is TGTGCCAGCAGCGCGATGGGGACTTCTATCGAAAAACTGTTTTTT. The encoded protein is CASSAMGTSIEKLFF.

The chain has TRBV30 and TRBJ1-5; D call uncertain. CDR3 length equals 16 residues. Germline V gene lookup returns CDR1 GTSNPN and CDR2 SVGIG (reference sequence). V lost 1 base, J lost 0 bases, and 13 bases lay in between. The CDR3 DNA reads TGTGCCTGGAGTGGGGGAGCCAGATATAGCAATCAGCCCCAGCATTTT. This encodes CAWSGGARYSNQPQHF.

This clone was detected once. The J gene is TRBJ2-1, the V gene TRBV11-2, with 14 bases matching TRBD2. This CDR3 is built from 13 residues. With 5 bases clipped from V and 16 bases from J, the junction kept 7 bases outside the gene matches. Per the germline V gene, CDR1 is SGHAT and CDR2 is FQNNGV. The CDR3 DNA sequence: TGTGCCAGCAGCGAGGGACTAGCGGGAGCCGGATTCTTC. As protein: CASSEGLAGAGFF.

The rearrangement links TRBV7-2 to TRBJ2-7; D remains ambiguous. This CDR3 region has 15 residues. V lost 1 base and J 1 base, leaving 11 bases between the germline ends. Germline CDR1 and CDR2: SGHTA and FQGNSA. The CDR3 coding sequence is TGTGCCAGCAGCTTAGTCGTGGCAGGTTCCTACGAGCAGTACTTC. Translated: CASSLVVAGSYEQYF.

The chain links TRBV7-8 to TRBJ2-3, with 9 bases aligning to TRBD1. The CDR3 loop spans 16 amino acids. V was pared by 5 bases and J by 0 bases, with 6 bases of the junction left unmatched. The germline CDR1 and CDR2 sequences are SGHVS and FQNEAQ. CDR3 DNA: TGTGCCAGCAGCAAACCGACAGGGGGGAGCACAGATACGCAGTATTTT. Protein product: CASSKPTGGSTDTQYF.

The rearrangement uses TRBV5-6 and TRBJ2-7; no clear D gene. V lost 0 bases to trimming and J lost 2 bases, with 12 bases between them. Germline V gene data show CDR1 as SGHDT and CDR2 as YYEEEE. CDR3 length: 15 residues. The CDR3 loop reads CASSLVDSSAYEQYF. CDR3 coding DNA: TGTGCCAGCAGCTTGGTCGACTCCAGCGCCTACGAGCAGTACTTC.

The genes are TRBV28 and TRBJ2-1, with a tentative D call TRBD1 (5 bases). Trimming cost V 3 bases and J 9 bases, with 12 bases left between them. The CDR3 has 13 amino acids. Germline lookup yields CDR1 MDHEN and CDR2 SYDVKM. CDR3 DNA: TGTGCCAGCAGTTTTGCCCACAGGAGTGAGCAGTTCTTC. Residues: CASSFAHRSEQFF.

The chain recombines TRBV7-2 with TRBJ2-5, with D possibly TRBD2 on 5 matching bases. The germline V gene encodes CDR1 SGHTA and CDR2 FQGNSA. The CDR3 totals 13 residues. Trimming took 4 bases from V and 5 from J, leaving 11 bases between them. Written as DNA, the CDR3 is TGTGCCAGCAGCTCCGGTTCGGGGGAGACCCAGTACTTC. Translation gives CASSSGSGETQYF.

The V and J genes are TRBV12-5 and TRBJ2-6; D is undetermined. The germline V and J ends were trimmed by 6 bases and 0 bases, with 3 bases remaining between them. Germline V gene data show CDR1 as LGHNT and CDR2 as FRNRAP. The CDR3 extends over 13 amino acids. In nucleotides, the CDR3 is TGTGCTAGTGGCTTCTCTGGGGCCAACGTCCTGACTTTC. Its protein product is CASGFSGANVLTF. Drawing the rest from reference TRBV12-5 and TRBJ2-6, the complete variable domain is DARVTQTPRHKVTEMGQEVTMRCQPILGHNTVFWYRQTMMQGLELLAYFRNRAPLDDSGMPKDRFSAEMPDATLATLKIQPSEPRDSAVYFCASGFSGANVLTFGAGSRLTVL.

The chain couples TRBV7-2 to TRBJ1-5; D is unclear. The CDR3 totals 13 residues. The ends were cut back, 2 bases at V and 4 bases at J, with 6 bases in the middle. Germline loops: CDR1 SGHTA, CDR2 FQGNSA. This chain's CDR3 is CASSLSRNQPQHF. DNA of the CDR3: TGTGCCAGCAGCTTATCCAGAAATCAGCCCCAGCATTTT.

The chain employs TRBV27 and TRBJ2-7; D might be TRBD1 (6 bases). This CDR3 contains 13 residues. Germline-derived CDR1 and CDR2 are MNHEY and SMNVEV (reference sequence). V lost 3 bases to trimming and J lost 3 bases, with 9 bases between them. DNA of the CDR3: TGTGCCAGCAGTTTTAGGGGGAACTACGAGCAGTACTTC. This sequence encodes CASSFRGNYEQYF.

This clone was detected once. This chain uses TRBV5-1 with TRBJ2-5, with 8 bases identical to TRBD1. V was pared by 4 bases and J by 4 bases, with 3 bases of the junction left unmatched. Germline lookup yields CDR1 SGHRS and CDR2 YFSETQ. CDR3 size: 13 residues. CDR3 amino acids: CASSRGQVETQYF. The CDR3 DNA sequence: TGCGCCAGCAGCAGGGGACAGGTAGAGACCCAGTACTTC.

The chain carries TRBV28 and TRBJ1-2, with 8 bases matching TRBD1. The CDR3 length is 15 residues. CDR1 and CDR2 from the germline V gene are MDHEN and SYDVKM. Trimming removed 6 bases from V and 2 bases from J; junction bases left unmatched: 8. CDR3 amino acids: CASRTGQGLNYGYTF. The CDR3 DNA reads as TGTGCCAGCAGAACAGGACAGGGTTTAAACTATGGCTACACCTTC.

The V gene is TRBV6-5, the J gene TRBJ2-1; D unresolved. The CDR3 consists of 13 residues. Trimming left V 0 bases short and J 5 bases short, with 5 bases between. Germline V gives CDR1 MNHEY, CDR2 SVGAGI. CDR3 sequence (DNA): TGTGCCAGCAGTTACTCGAGTAACAATGAGCAGTTCTTC. Amino acid sequence: CASSYSSNNEQFF.